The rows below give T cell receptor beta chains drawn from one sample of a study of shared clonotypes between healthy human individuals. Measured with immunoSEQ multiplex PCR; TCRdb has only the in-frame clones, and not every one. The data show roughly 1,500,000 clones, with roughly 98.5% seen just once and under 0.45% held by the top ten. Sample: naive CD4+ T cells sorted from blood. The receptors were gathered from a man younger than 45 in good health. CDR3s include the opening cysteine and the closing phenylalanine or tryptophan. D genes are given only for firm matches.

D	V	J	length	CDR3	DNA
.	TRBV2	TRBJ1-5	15	CASSELRQSGQPQHF	TGTGCCAGCAGTGAATTAAGGCAGAGTGGTCAGCCCCAGCATTTT
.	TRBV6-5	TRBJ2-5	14	CASSYSGHVETQYF	TGTGCCAGCAGTTACAGCGGTCACGTCGAGACCCAGTACTTC
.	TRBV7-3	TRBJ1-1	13	CASSSQSDTEAFF	TGTGCCAGCAGCTCGCAATCGGACACTGAAGCTTTCTTT
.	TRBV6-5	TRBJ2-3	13	CASRPDSTDTQYF	TGTGCCAGCAGACCCGACAGCACAGATACGCAGTATTTT
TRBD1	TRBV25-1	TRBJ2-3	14	CASSVGTGTDTQYF	TGTGCCAGCAGTGTGGGGACAGGGACAGATACGCAGTATTTT
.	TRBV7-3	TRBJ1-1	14	CASSLKSGNGEAFF	TGTGCCAGCAGCTTAAAGTCAGGGAATGGTGAAGCTTTCTTT
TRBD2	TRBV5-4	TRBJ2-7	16	CASSLPASGSFGEQYF	TGTGCCAGCAGCTTGCCCGCTAGCGGGAGTTTCGGCGAGCAGTACTTC
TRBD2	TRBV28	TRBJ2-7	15	CASRLSGIALYEQYF	TGTGCCAGCAGGTTAAGCGGGATAGCATTGTACGAGCAGTACTTC
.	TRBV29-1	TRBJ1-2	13	CSVFDVVSEGYTF	TGCAGCGTGTTTGACGTGGTATCAGAAGGCTACACCTTC
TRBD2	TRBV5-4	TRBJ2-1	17	CASSVRLAGGPGNEQFF	TGTGCCAGCAGCGTTCGGTTAGCGGGAGGGCCTGGGAATGAGCAGTTCTTC
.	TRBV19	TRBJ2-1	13	CASRRGSYNEQFF	TGTGCCAGTAGGCGGGGATCCTACAATGAGCAGTTCTTC
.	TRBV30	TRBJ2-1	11	CAWRVLGEQFF	TGTGCCTGGAGGGTATTGGGTGAGCAGTTCTTC
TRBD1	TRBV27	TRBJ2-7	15	CASETVGTGGYGQYF	TGTGCCAGCGAAACTGTCGGGACAGGAGGGTACGGGCAGTACTTC
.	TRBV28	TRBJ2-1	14	CASVGSPYPNEQFF	TGTGCCAGCGTTGGATCCCCGTATCCCAATGAGCAGTTCTTC
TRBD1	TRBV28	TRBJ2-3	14	CASSLTGATDTQYF	TGTGCCAGCAGTCTAACAGGGGCCACAGATACGCAGTATTTT
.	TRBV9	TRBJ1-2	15	CASSGPRDSNYGYTF	TGTGCCAGCAGCGGGCCCCGGGACTCTAACTATGGCTACACCTTC
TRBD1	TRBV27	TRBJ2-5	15	CASSRGDRGTETQYF	TGTGCCAGCAGCCGCGGGGACAGGGGGACCGAGACCCAGTACTTC
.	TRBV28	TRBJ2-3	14	CASSLLGSTDTQYF	TGTGCCAGCAGTTTATTAGGGAGCACAGATACGCAGTATTTT
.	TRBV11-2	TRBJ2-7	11	CASSPQVEQYF	TGTGCCAGCAGCCCCCAGGTCGAGCAGTACTTC
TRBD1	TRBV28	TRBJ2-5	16	CASSLLGGRGRETQYF	TGTGCCAGCAGTTTACTCGGGGGCAGGGGGCGGGAGACCCAGTACTTC
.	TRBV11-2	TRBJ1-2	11	CASSLDYGYTF	TGTGCCAGCAGCTTAGACTATGGCTACACCTTC
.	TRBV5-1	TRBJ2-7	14	CASSLAGGGSEQYF	TGCGCCAGCAGCTTGGCAGGGGGCGGGAGCGAGCAGTACTTC
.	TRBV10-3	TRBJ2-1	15	CAISEGQGYGNEQFF	TGTGCCATCAGTGAGGGTCAGGGATATGGAAATGAGCAGTTCTTC